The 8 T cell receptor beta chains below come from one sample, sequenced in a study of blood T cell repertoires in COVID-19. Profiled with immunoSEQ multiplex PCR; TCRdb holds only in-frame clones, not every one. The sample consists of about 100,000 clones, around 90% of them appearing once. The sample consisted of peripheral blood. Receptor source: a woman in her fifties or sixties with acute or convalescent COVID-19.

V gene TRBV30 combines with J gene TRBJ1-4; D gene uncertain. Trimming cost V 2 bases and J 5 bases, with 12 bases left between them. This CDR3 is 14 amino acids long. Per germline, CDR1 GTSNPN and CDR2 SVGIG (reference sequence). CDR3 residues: CAWSSSDTNEKLFF. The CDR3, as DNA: TGTGCCTGGAGTAGTTCAGACACGAATGAAAAACTGTTTTTT.

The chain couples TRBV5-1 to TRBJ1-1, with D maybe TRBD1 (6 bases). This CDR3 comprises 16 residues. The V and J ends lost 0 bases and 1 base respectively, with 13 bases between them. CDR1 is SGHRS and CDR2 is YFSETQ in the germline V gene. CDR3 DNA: TGCGCCAGCAGCTTGGGGGGACAAGCAGAGAACACTGAAGCTTTCTTT. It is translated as CASSLGGQAENTEAFF.

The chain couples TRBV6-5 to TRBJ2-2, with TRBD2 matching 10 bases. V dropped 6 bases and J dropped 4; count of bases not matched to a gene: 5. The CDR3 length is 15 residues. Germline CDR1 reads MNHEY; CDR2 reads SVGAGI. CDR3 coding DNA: TGTGCCAGCAGCGCTAGCGGGAGTGTCACCGGGGAGCTGTTTTTT. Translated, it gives CASSASGSVTGELFF.

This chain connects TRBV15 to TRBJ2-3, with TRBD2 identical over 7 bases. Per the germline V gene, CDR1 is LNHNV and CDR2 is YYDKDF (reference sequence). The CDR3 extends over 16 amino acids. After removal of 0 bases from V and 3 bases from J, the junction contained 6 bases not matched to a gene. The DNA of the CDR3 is TGTGCCACCAGCAGAGATGCGGGAGTGAGAACAGATACGCAGTATTTT. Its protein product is CATSRDAGVRTDTQYF.

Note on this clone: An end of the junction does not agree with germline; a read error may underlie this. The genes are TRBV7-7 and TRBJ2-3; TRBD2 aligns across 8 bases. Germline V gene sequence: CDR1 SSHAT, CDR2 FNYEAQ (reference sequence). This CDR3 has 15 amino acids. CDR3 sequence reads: CASSSIAGPTDTQYF. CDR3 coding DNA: TGTGCTAGCAGCTCCATAGCGGGGCCCACAGATACGCAGTATTTT.

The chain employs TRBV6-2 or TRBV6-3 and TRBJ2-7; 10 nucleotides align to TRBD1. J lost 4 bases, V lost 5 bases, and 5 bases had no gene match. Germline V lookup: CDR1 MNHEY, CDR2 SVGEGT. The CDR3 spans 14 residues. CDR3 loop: CASSETGGLYEQYF. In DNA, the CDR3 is TGTGCCAGCAGTGAGACAGGGGGCCTTTACGAGCAGTACTTC.

The CDR3 coding sequence is TGTGCCAGCAGCCGCCGGGACTTAGAGACCCAGTACTTC. Translating it yields CASSRRDLETQYF. The rearrangement uses TRBV7-2 and TRBJ2-5, with a possible D match to TRBD2 (6 bases). The CDR3 totals 13 residues. Trimming removed 5 bases at V and 4 bases at J, with 11 bases between. CDR1 is SGHTA and CDR2 is FQGNSA in the germline V gene. The variable domain in full, with the rest retrieved from reference TRBV7-2 and TRBJ2-5, is GAGVSQSPSNKVTEKGKDVELRCDPISGHTALYWYRQSLGQGLEFLIYFQGNSAPDKSGLPSDRFSAERTGGSVSTLTIQRTQQEDSAVYLCASSRRDLETQYFGPGTRLLVL.

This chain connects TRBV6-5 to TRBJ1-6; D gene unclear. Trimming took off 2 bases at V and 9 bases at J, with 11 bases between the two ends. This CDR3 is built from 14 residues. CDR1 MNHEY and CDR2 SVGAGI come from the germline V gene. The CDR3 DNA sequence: TGTGCCAGCAGTTACCCGGAAGGGAGTTCACCCCTCCACTTT. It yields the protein CASSYPEGSSPLHF.